This T cell receptor beta chain was observed in a study of blood T cell repertoires in COVID-19. About the study: The study drew acute and convalescent COVID-19 samples from the United States, Italy and Spain. T cells, B-cell-depleted T cells, or PBMCs provided the cDNA or gDNA that served as material.

This CDR3 contains 16 residues. The ends were cut back, 1 base at V and 1 base at J, with 10 bases in the middle. CDR1 LNHDA and CDR2 SQIVND come from the germline V gene (reference sequence). Per the authors' pipeline: Reference gene primer amplification in the assay estimated nucleated cell counts. Assay used: immunoSEQ multiplex PCR; TCRdb lists only in-frame clones, some missing. That table is the source of V, J and clone size, and D and trimming were worked out from the DNA. The data contain around 130,000 clones, just under 85% of them singletons. The V and J genes are TRBV19 and TRBJ2-2; perhaps TRBD2 as D (7 bases). This receptor was obtained from a human donor in a cohort sampled during active COVID-19. The sequencing sample was made of peripheral blood. CDR3 sequence reads: CASSIVGGQNTGELFF. The CDR3 DNA is TGTGCCAGTAGTATAGTGGGGGGGCAGAACACCGGGGAGCTGTTTTTT.